This T cell receptor (beta chain) was sequenced in a study of blood T cell repertoires in COVID-19. The protocol was immunoSEQ multiplex PCR, while the TCRdb copy is restricted to in-frame clones and leaves out a portion. The data hold 300,000 to 350,000 clones, with around 89% observed a single time. The CDR3 spans 14 residues. CDR1 is MRHNA, CDR2 SNTAGT, per germline. Trimming took 5 bases from V and 9 from J, leaving 18 bases between them. The sequence was obtained from a woman aged 40 to 55 with COVID-19, enrolled during active disease. The genes are TRBV6-4 and TRBJ2-3; D is possibly TRBD2 (5 bases). The sequencing input was peripheral blood. In nucleotides, the CDR3 is TGTGCCAGCAGTCCCAAGGACTCCCACACAACGCAGTATTTT. It specifies CASSPKDSHTTQYF.